These 2 T cell receptor beta chains originate from one sample sequenced in a study of beta chain features in type 1 diabetes. Study-level points and caveats: Type 1 diabetes patients showed a moderate but significant shortening of TCRB CDR3s in all four CD4+ subsets.

No antigen has been identified for these receptors. The whole isolated RNA underwent reverse transcription, so sequencing captured expressed TCRB transcripts. Some clones are missing from TCRdb's copy, which holds only in-frame ones; the method was immunoSEQ multiplex PCR. The repertoire consists of about 700,000 clones, with about an eighth occurring once and the leading ten covering approximately 0.022%. What was sequenced was naive CD4+ T cells from blood. These receptors originate from a man aged 18 to 35 with type 1 diabetes.

On this clone itself: This sample also contains other DNA sequences that code for the same CDR3. The gene calls are TRBV30 and TRBJ2-7; D gene unclear. The V end lost 3 bases, the J end lost 3 bases, and 6 bases lay between the germline ends. The germline CDR1 and CDR2 sequences are GTSNPN and SVGIG (reference sequence). This CDR3 has 11 amino acids. CDR3 protein: CAWSAHYEQYF. The CDR3 DNA follows: TGTGCCTGGAGCGCCCACTACGAGCAGTACTTC.

The chain has TRBV5-1 and TRBJ2-1; 8 bases line up with TRBD2. Trimming took 6 bases from V and 0 from J; bases not matched to a gene: 5. The length of the CDR3 is 15 residues. CDR1 is SGHRS and CDR2 is YFSETQ in the germline V gene. The CDR3: CASTGGPNSYNEQFF. CDR3 DNA: TGCGCCAGCACGGGAGGGCCGAACTCCTACAATGAGCAGTTCTTC.